This T cell receptor beta chain was documented in a study of T cell clonality in common variable immunodeficiency. Study results and caveats: Reportedly, TCR beta sequences from common variable immunodeficiency showed fewer deletions and N-nucleotide insertions. CVID subjects shared fewer TCRbeta clones than healthy controls did.

This clone was observed at least ten times. What it binds is not known. The read halts 3 residues ahead of the CDR3 end, with the missing end drawn from the germline J gene. Both groups were predominantly of Caucasian heritage. CVID subjects were neither ill nor on immunomodulatory or immunosuppressive medication at sampling. Per the germline V gene, CDR1 is LNHDA and CDR2 is SQIVND (reference sequence). The CDR3 has 14 residues. V was pared by 8 bases and J by 7 bases, with 10 bases of the junction left unmatched. Profiled with immunoSEQ multiplex PCR; TCRdb holds only in-frame clones, not every one. Reported are 15,000 to 20,000 clones, none seen only once; the ten largest carry about 12%.

What was sequenced was peripheral blood mononuclear cells. The V call is TRBV19, the J call TRBJ2-1, with 8 bases fitting TRBD1. The clonotype originates from a human donor with common variable immunodeficiency. CDR3 DNA, as far as it was read: TGTGCCAGTCGACAGGGGCGGGTTCGGAATGAG. This translates into CASRQGRVRNE. The whole CDR3 region reads CASRQGRVRNEQFF.